Listed here is a single TCR beta chain. The entry originates in a study of blood T cell repertoires in COVID-19. The CDR3 spans 14 residues. Germline V gene lookup returns CDR1 LGHNA and CDR2 YSLEER. With 0 bases removed from V and 9 bases from J, the gap between germline ends came to 9 bases. Using immunoSEQ multiplex PCR, the repertoire was profiled, and TCRdb retains in-frame clones only, with some absent. This table has 60,000 to 100,000 clones, about 87% appearing once. The chain carries TRBV4-3 and TRBJ1-6, with no clear D. The sequencing input was peripheral blood. This sequence was found in a man in his forties or fifties with active COVID-19. The CDR3 loop is CASSQDQKSSPLHF. For the CDR3, the DNA is TGCGCCAGCAGCCAAGACCAGAAAAGTTCACCCCTCCACTTT.